This T cell receptor (beta chain) originates from a study of blood T cell repertoires in COVID-19. In the study overall: Acute and convalescent COVID-19 samples came from the United States, Italy and Spain.

This CDR3 spans 14 amino acids. In germline, CDR1 is SGHKS, CDR2 YYEKEE (reference sequence). V lost 0 bases, J lost 5 bases, and 8 bases lay in between. In the case of this clone: Other DNA sequences in the same sample also yield this CDR3.

Original methodology: By means of reference gene primer amplification, nucleated cell counts were estimated. Clones were sequenced by immunoSEQ multiplex PCR, and TCRdb holds only the in-frame ones, with some missing. D and trimming were read from the DNA, whereas the V and J calls and clone size are those reported in that table. The sample shows about 190,000 clones, roughly 80% of them seen only once. The chain recombines TRBV5-5 with TRBJ1-4; D gene unclear. This TCR derives from a human donor in a cohort sampled during active COVID-19. Sequenced sample: peripheral blood. The CDR3 loop is CASSLGHPNEKLFF. The CDR3 bases are TGTGCCAGCAGCTTGGGACATCCGAATGAAAAACTGTTTTTT.